One sample yielded the 2 T cell receptor beta chains listed below, sequenced in a study of shared clonotypes between healthy human individuals. Data came from immunoSEQ multiplex PCR; TCRdb stores just in-frame clones and leaves some out. Counted here are more than 2 million clones, roughly 96% occurring once; the ten biggest clones make up 0.13%. Sequencing was done on a sample of naive CD4+ T cells sorted from blood. Subset specified: CD45RA+ positively selected. Receptor source: a young man in good health.

The V call is TRBV4-1, the J call TRBJ2-4, with D tentatively TRBD1 (6 bases). This CDR3 spans 14 amino acids. V was clipped by 2 bases and J by 4 bases, with 9 bases between them. The germline V gene encodes CDR1 MGHRA and CDR2 YSYEKL. The CDR3 DNA reads TGCGCCAGCAGCCAACCACAGGGTAAAAACATTCAGTACTTC. Translating gives CASSQPQGKNIQYF.

The V call is TRBV2, the J call TRBJ1-2, with unresolved D. V lost 6 bases, J lost 8 bases, and 13 bases lay in between. This CDR3 has 12 residues. Germline V gene data show CDR1 as SNHLY and CDR2 as FYNNEI. CDR3 loop: CASRERSEGYTF. CDR3 nucleotides: TGTGCCAGCAGGGAGAGGAGCGAGGGCTACACCTTC.